Each of the 18 T cell receptor beta chains below was sequenced from the same sample in a study of identifying expanded T cells in peripheral blood. The method was immunoSEQ multiplex PCR; TCRdb's version includes in-frame clones alone and lacks a portion of them. The sample carries approximately 94,000 clones, approximately 88% recorded once. The material sequenced was blood. Every receptor here comes from a person aged 18 to 70 in good health.

The chain is built from TRBV19 and TRBJ2-2, with TRBD2 matching 15 bases. The CDR3 runs to 18 residues. The ends lost 7 bases at V and 3 bases at J; junction bases unmatched: 9. Per germline, CDR1 LNHDA and CDR2 SQIVND (reference sequence). CDR3 protein: CASTTGLAGGRDTGELFF. The CDR3 nucleotides read TGTGCCAGTACCACCGGACTAGCGGGGGGGCGGGACACCGGGGAGCTGTTTTTT.

The chain links TRBV5-1 to TRBJ1-1; D ambiguous. V was pared by 4 bases and J by 0 bases, with 10 bases between. CDR3 length: 14 amino acids. Germline V gives CDR1 SGHRS, CDR2 YFSETQ. The CDR3 reads CASSPREVNTEAFF. CDR3 DNA: TGCGCCAGCAGCCCCCGGGAGGTGAACACTGAAGCTTTCTTT.

The genes are TRBV27 and TRBJ2-1; TRBD1 or TRBD2 may be the D gene (5 bases each). CDR1 and CDR2 from the germline V gene are MNHEY and SMNVEV (reference sequence). The length of the CDR3 is 15 residues. The V end lost 7 bases, the J end lost 2 bases, and 15 bases lay between the germline ends. The CDR3 sequence is CASNLGETPYNEQFF. The CDR3 coding sequence is TGTGCCAGCAACCTGGGGGAGACACCCTACAATGAGCAGTTCTTC.

This clone was counted once. V gene TRBV5-8 combines with J gene TRBJ2-5, with 13 bases aligning to TRBD2. V shed 4 bases, J shed 7 bases, and the junction held 7 bases outside the gene matches. Per germline, CDR1 SGHTS and CDR2 YDEGEE. The CDR3 contains 15 residues. CDR3 nucleotide sequence: TGTGCCAGCAGCACTGGGACTAGCGGGACGGGGACCCAGTACTTC. As protein: CASSTGTSGTGTQYF.

This clone was observed a single time. J is TRBJ2-2 and V is TRBV7-7; D is tentatively TRBD1 or TRBD2 (5 bases each). CDR3 length equals 15 residues. Germline CDR1 reads SSHAT; CDR2 reads FNYEAQ (reference sequence). The V end lost 10 bases, the J end lost 2 bases, and 17 bases lay between the germline ends. CDR3 residues: CAISPGTENTGELFF. CDR3 in DNA: TGTGCCATCAGTCCAGGGACGGAAAACACCGGGGAGCTGTTTTTT.

This chain links TRBV23-1 with TRBJ1-1, with D maybe TRBD1 (5 bases). Being an ORF, TRBV23-1 has a function that is uncertain. This CDR3 has 15 residues. V lost 6 bases to trimming and J lost 4 bases, with 18 bases between them. The CDR3 nucleotides are TGCGCCAGCAGCCGGGAGGAGGGGAGCGGCACTGAAGCTTTCTTT. It encodes CASSREEGSGTEAFF.

The table lists this clone with a count of one. The V and J genes are TRBV29-1 and TRBJ1-6, with 11 bases lining up with TRBD1. CDR1 is SQVTM and CDR2 is ANQGSEA in the germline V gene. J was trimmed by 8 bases and V by 6 bases; bases with no gene match: 3. This CDR3 comprises 13 residues. CDR3 in amino acids: CSVGDRGDSPLHF. The CDR3 DNA reads TGCAGCGTGGGGGACAGGGGGGATTCACCCCTCCACTTT.

The chain uses TRBV18 and TRBJ2-4, with a tentative D call TRBD1 (6 bases). In germline, CDR1 is KGHSH, CDR2 LQKENI. V was pared by 5 bases and J by 8 bases, with 13 bases between. The CDR3 is made up of 13 amino acids. The CDR3 here is CASSYGQGHIQYF. DNA of the CDR3: TGTGCCAGCTCATACGGGCAGGGGCACATTCAGTACTTC.

The DNA for the CDR3 is TGTGCCAGCAGGGCTAGCGGGAGCCTGTACGAGCAGTACTTC. Translated, it gives CASRASGSLYEQYF. This rearrangement joins TRBV2 to TRBJ2-7, with TRBD2 matching 10 bases. The CDR3 loop spans 14 amino acids. Germline assignment: CDR1 SNHLY and CDR2 FYNNEI. After removal of 6 bases from V and 4 bases from J, the junction contained 6 bases not matched to a gene.

The chain uses TRBV11-2 and TRBJ2-7; TRBD2 is a possible D gene (6 bases). This CDR3 spans 14 amino acids. Germline CDR1 reads SGHAT; CDR2 reads FQNNGV. Trimming shortened V by 1 base and J by 1 base, and 8 bases separated the two germline ends. Here the CDR3 reads CASSLGRGSYEQYF. The CDR3 nucleotides are TGTGCCAGCAGCTTAGGACGGGGGTCCTACGAGCAGTACTTC.

V is TRBV2 and J is TRBJ1-1; D perhaps matches TRBD1 (6 bases). The germline CDR1 and CDR2 sequences are SNHLY and FYNNEI. V gave up 7 bases and J gave up 0 bases, with 15 bases separating them. The length of the CDR3 is 15 residues. CDR3 sequence (DNA): TGTGCCAGCAAAGCACAGGGTCCCGTGAACACTGAAGCTTTCTTT. Its translation: CASKAQGPVNTEAFF.

The rearrangement links TRBV5-6 to TRBJ1-2; D is undetermined. The CDR3 has 15 residues. CDR1 and CDR2 from the germline V gene are SGHDT and YYEEEE. V lost 1 base, J lost 6 bases, and 16 bases lay in between. The CDR3 here is CASSLSSRRVNGYTF. In DNA, the CDR3 is TGTGCCAGCAGCTTGAGTAGCAGAAGGGTTAATGGCTACACCTTC.

The gene calls are TRBV25-1 and TRBJ1-2; D gene ambiguous. Germline V gene lookup returns CDR1 MGHDK and CDR2 SYGVNS. The V and J ends lost 3 bases and 8 bases respectively, with 7 bases between them. This CDR3 comprises 11 residues. The CDR3 bases are TGTGCCAGCAGTGAGGGGTTGGGCTACACCTTC. It encodes CASSEGLGYTF.

This chain links TRBV7-9 with TRBJ2-5; 9 nucleotides match TRBD2. Germline V gene sequence: CDR1 SEHNR, CDR2 FQNEAQ (reference sequence). V trimming: 5 bases; J trimming: 3 bases; junction bases outside the gene matches: 13. The CDR3 consists of 17 residues. DNA for the CDR3: TGTGCCAGCAGCCGACAACGTGGGGCTAGCGGGGAAGAGACCCAGTACTTC. Translating it yields CASSRQRGASGEETQYF.

The J gene is TRBJ2-7, the V gene TRBV6-1; no reliable D call. CDR3 length: 11 residues. The germline V and J ends were trimmed by 7 bases and 6 bases, with 10 bases remaining between them. The V gene's germline CDR1 is MNHNS and CDR2 SASEGT. This CDR3 reads CASNRASEQYF. In DNA, the CDR3 is TGTGCCAGCAATCGGGCCAGCGAGCAGTACTTC.

The chain combines TRBV30 with TRBJ1-5, with 8 positions matching TRBD1. Germline CDR1 and CDR2: GTSNPN and SVGIG (reference sequence). With V trimmed by 2 bases and J by 7 bases, 10 bases remained unmatched. This CDR3 has 15 residues. This CDR3 reads CAWSSYRGSGQPQHF. The CDR3 DNA sequence: TGTGCCTGGAGTTCCTACAGGGGGTCCGGCCAGCCCCAGCATTTT. The complete variable domain, with remaining parts taken from reference TRBV30 and TRBJ1-5, reads SQTIHQWPATLVQPVGSPLSLECTVEGTSNPNLYWYRQAAGRGLQLLFYSVGIGQISSEVPQNLSASRPQDRQFILSSKKLLLSDSGFYLCAWSSYRGSGQPQHFGDGTRLSIL.

The gene calls are TRBV11-2 and TRBJ2-1, with 8 bases matching TRBD1. V shed 1 base, J shed 10 bases, and the junction held 3 bases outside the gene matches. Germline V gene lookup returns CDR1 SGHAT and CDR2 FQNNGV. The CDR3 loop spans 13 amino acids. The CDR3 is CASSLGGQGEQFF. The CDR3, as DNA: TGTGCCAGCAGCTTAGGTGGACAGGGAGAGCAGTTCTTC.

This chain joins TRBV6-1 and TRBJ1-2; possibly TRBD1 for D (6 bases). The germline gives CDR1 MNHNS, CDR2 SASEGT. This CDR3 is 11 amino acids long. V shed 7 bases and J shed 4 bases, with 7 bases lying between them. The CDR3 sequence: CASKTGYGYTF. DNA of the CDR3: TGTGCCAGCAAGACAGGCTATGGCTACACCTTC.